The sequence of this TCR beta chain was determined in a study of T cells in Graves' hyperthyroidism and ophthalmopathy. Study at large: Staff took peripheral blood when the initial diagnosis was made, before any treatment began. Study-wide results and limits: Ophthalmopathy cases were set apart from stable hyperthyroidism by a 13 V-J model.

Points on this clonotype: What it binds is not known. A much larger clone sits a single nucleotide away, making a read error possible.

Exclusion followed for patients with uncontrolled infection, other autoimmune disease, pregnancy or lactation. On the basis of clinical symptoms, serum thyroxine and TRAb, thyroid ultrasound and orbital computed tomography, diagnoses were made. This CDR3 has 15 amino acids. The V end was cut by 2 bases, the J end by 3 bases, with 10 bases between. The CDR3 regions of TCR beta were amplified from RNA transcripts. HTBI primers were the set used in a first-round RT-PCR of the TCR CDR3. TCRdb reprocessed the multiplex PCR reads with MiXCR, giving one entry per CDR3 protein. This table holds over 300,000 distinct CDR3 sequences, about 15% found once.

The rearrangement uses TRBV12-3 or TRBV12-4 and TRBJ2-2; D remains ambiguous. The clonotype comes from a woman aged 55 to 70 with Graves' hyperthyroidism. Input material: blood. This CDR3 is CASSLFAAHTGELFF. CDR3 bases: TGTGCCAGCAGTTTATTCGCGGCACACACCGGGGAGCTGTTTTTT.